The rows below give T cell receptor beta chains drawn from one sample of a study of cytomegalovirus exposure and HLA in healthy donors. The table came from immunoSEQ multiplex PCR; TCRdb's copy has only in-frame clones and leaves some out. The sample lists around 87,000 clones; about 85% were seen once. Source material: PBMCs. Source of these receptors: a girl under 10 years old in good health and CMV-seropositive. Both conserved end residues are part of each CDR3. The order of the fields is clone size, D gene, J gene, V gene, CDR3 length, CDR3 protein, CDR3 DNA. The D gene is left open where the match is weak. Expanded clones are given a class, and other clones once, few, many or no size at all.

abundance: -; d_gene: -; j_gene: TRBJ2-5; v_gene: TRBV30; len: 11; CDR3aa: CAWSTQETQYF; CDR3nt: TGTGCCTGGAGTACTCAAGAGACCCAGTACTTC
abundance: -; d_gene: TRBD2; j_gene: TRBJ2-1; v_gene: TRBV6-4; len: 15; CDR3aa: CASSAGTSEYNEQFF; CDR3nt: TGTGCCAGCAGTGCCGGGACTAGCGAGTACAATGAGCAGTTCTTC
abundance: -; d_gene: TRBD2; j_gene: TRBJ2-5; v_gene: TRBV2; len: 15; CDR3aa: CASSESSGRLETQYF; CDR3nt: TGTGCCAGCAGTGAGTCTAGCGGGAGGTTGGAGACCCAGTACTTC
abundance: -; d_gene: TRBD1; j_gene: TRBJ1-4; v_gene: TRBV6-5; len: 14; CDR3aa: CASSMGQINEKLFF; CDR3nt: TGTGCCAGCAGTATGGGACAGATTAATGAAAAACTGTTTTTT
abundance: -; d_gene: -; j_gene: TRBJ1-1; v_gene: TRBV6-5; len: 13; CDR3aa: CASSWTVNTEAFF; CDR3nt: TGTGCCAGCAGCTGGACAGTGAACACTGAAGCTTTCTTT
abundance: -; d_gene: -; j_gene: TRBJ1-5; v_gene: TRBV27; len: 17; CDR3aa: CASSSFPDRGGNQPQHF; CDR3nt: TGTGCCAGCAGTTCCTTCCCGGACAGAGGCGGAAATCAGCCCCAGCATTTT
abundance: few; d_gene: TRBD2; j_gene: TRBJ2-2; v_gene: TRBV6-5; len: 15; CDR3aa: CASSRLAGAAGELFF; CDR3nt: TGTGCCAGCAGTAGACTAGCGGGAGCGGCCGGGGAGCTGTTTTTT
abundance: -; d_gene: -; j_gene: TRBJ2-3; v_gene: TRBV7-8; len: 12; CDR3aa: CASSLNEFTQYF; CDR3nt: TGTGCCAGCAGCTTAAATGAGTTTACGCAGTATTTT
abundance: -; d_gene: -; j_gene: TRBJ2-5; v_gene: TRBV29-1; len: 16; CDR3aa: CSVEESVGLRQATQYF; CDR3nt: TGCAGCGTTGAGGAGTCTGTGGGACTCCGACAAGCGACCCAGTACTTC
abundance: -; d_gene: -; j_gene: TRBJ1-2; v_gene: TRBV27; len: 12; CDR3aa: CASQQANYGYTF; CDR3nt: TGTGCCAGCCAACAGGCTAACTATGGCTACACCTTC
abundance: -; d_gene: -; j_gene: TRBJ2-1; v_gene: TRBV6-1; len: 14; CDR3aa: CATGAGISYNEQFF; CDR3nt: TGTGCCACAGGGGCAGGGATTAGTTACAATGAGCAGTTCTTC
abundance: -; d_gene: -; j_gene: TRBJ1-1; v_gene: TRBV4-1; len: 14; CDR3aa: CASSQVQGGTEAFF; CDR3nt: TGCGCCAGCAGCCAAGTCCAGGGCGGTACTGAAGCTTTCTTT
abundance: -; d_gene: -; j_gene: TRBJ1-5; v_gene: TRBV19; len: 13; CDR3aa: CASQGQYNQPQHF; CDR3nt: TGTGCCAGCCAAGGACAGTACAATCAGCCCCAGCATTTT
abundance: -; d_gene: TRBD1; j_gene: TRBJ2-7; v_gene: TRBV19; len: 13; CDR3aa: CASRRDRGDEQYF; CDR3nt: TGTGCCAGTCGCAGGGACAGGGGGGACGAGCAGTACTTC
abundance: -; d_gene: -; j_gene: TRBJ1-2; v_gene: TRBV30; len: 11; CDR3aa: CAWSVLYGYTF; CDR3nt: TGTGCCTGGAGTGTACTCTATGGCTACACCTTC
abundance: few; d_gene: TRBD1; j_gene: TRBJ1-2; v_gene: TRBV2; len: 16; CDR3aa: CASRTTGTGRRYGYTF; CDR3nt: TGTGCCAGCAGAACGACCGGGACAGGGCGTAGGTATGGCTACACCTTC
abundance: -; d_gene: -; j_gene: TRBJ2-1; v_gene: TRBV29-1; len: 13; CDR3aa: CSVDSSGPREQFF; CDR3nt: TGCAGCGTTGATTCGAGCGGGCCCCGAGAGCAGTTCTTC
abundance: -; d_gene: -; j_gene: TRBJ2-5; v_gene: TRBV5-6; len: 17; CDR3aa: CASSSRLNPLGQETQYF; CDR3nt: TGTGCCAGCAGCTCCAGGCTAAATCCACTCGGCCAAGAGACCCAGTACTTC
abundance: few; d_gene: TRBD2; j_gene: TRBJ2-1; v_gene: TRBV25-1; len: 14; CDR3aa: CASSEGLAGAEQFF; CDR3nt: TGTGCCAGCAGTGAAGGACTAGCGGGTGCTGAGCAGTTCTTC